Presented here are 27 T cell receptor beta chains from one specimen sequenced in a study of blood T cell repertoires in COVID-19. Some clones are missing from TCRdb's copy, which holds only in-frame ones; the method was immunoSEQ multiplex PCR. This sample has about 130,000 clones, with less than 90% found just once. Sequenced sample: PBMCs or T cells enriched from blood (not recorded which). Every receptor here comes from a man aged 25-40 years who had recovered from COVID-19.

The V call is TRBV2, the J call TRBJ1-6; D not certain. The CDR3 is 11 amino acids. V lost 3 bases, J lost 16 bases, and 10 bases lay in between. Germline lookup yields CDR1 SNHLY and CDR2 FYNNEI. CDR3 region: CASSERHQLHF. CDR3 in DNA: TGTGCCAGCAGTGAGAGGCACCAACTCCACTTT. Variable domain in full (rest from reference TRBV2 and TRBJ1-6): EPEVTQTPSHQVTQMGQEVILRCVPISNHLYFYWYRQILGQKVEFLVSFYNNEISEKSEIFDDQFSVERPDGSNFTLKIRSTKLEDSAMYFCASSERHQLHFGNGTRLTVT.

The CDR3 protein is CAISPVGPGYSPLHF. The CDR3 DNA sequence: TGTGCCATCAGTCCCGTGGGGCCGGGTTATTCACCCCTCCACTTT. V usage is TRBV10-3 and J usage is TRBJ1-6; D is possibly TRBD1 (5 bases). The CDR3 has 15 residues. From germline, CDR1 is ENHRY and CDR2 SYGVKD. Trimming took 5 bases from V and 8 from J, leaving 16 bases between them.

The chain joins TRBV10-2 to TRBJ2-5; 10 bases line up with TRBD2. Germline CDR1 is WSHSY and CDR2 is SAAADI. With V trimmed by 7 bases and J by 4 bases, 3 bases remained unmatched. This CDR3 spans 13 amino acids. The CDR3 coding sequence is TGCGCCAGCAAAGCGGGGGGGCCAGAGACCCAGTACTTC. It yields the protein CASKAGGPETQYF.

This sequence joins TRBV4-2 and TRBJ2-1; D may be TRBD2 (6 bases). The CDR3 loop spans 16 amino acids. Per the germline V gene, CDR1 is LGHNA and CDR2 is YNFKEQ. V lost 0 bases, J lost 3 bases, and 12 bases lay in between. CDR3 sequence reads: CASSQEGLANYNEQFF. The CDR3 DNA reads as TGTGCCAGCAGCCAAGAAGGGCTAGCGAACTACAATGAGCAGTTCTTC.

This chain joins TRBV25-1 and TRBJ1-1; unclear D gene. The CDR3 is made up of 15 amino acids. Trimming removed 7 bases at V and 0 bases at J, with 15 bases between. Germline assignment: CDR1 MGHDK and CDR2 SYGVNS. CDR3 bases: TGTGCCAGCACCTCGGGAGGGCGGATGAACACTGAAGCTTTCTTT. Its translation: CASTSGGRMNTEAFF.

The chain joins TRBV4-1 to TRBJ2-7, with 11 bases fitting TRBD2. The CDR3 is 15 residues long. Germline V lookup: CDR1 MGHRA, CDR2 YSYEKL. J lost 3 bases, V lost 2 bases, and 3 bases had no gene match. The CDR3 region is CASSQPGTSGYEQYF. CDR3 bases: TGCGCCAGCAGCCAACCCGGGACTAGCGGCTACGAGCAGTACTTC.

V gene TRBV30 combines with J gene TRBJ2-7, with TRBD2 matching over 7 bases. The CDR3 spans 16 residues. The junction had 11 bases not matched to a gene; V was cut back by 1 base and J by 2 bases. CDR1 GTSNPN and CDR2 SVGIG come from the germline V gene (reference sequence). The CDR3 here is CAWSERRRGLAYEQYF. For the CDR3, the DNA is TGTGCCTGGAGTGAGCGGCGGCGAGGACTAGCCTACGAGCAGTACTTC.

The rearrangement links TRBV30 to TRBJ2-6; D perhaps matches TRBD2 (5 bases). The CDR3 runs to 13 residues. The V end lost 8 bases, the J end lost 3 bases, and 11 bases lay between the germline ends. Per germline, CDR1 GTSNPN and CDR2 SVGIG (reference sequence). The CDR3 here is CAGGKNGANVLTF. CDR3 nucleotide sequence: TGTGCCGGAGGAAAAAATGGGGCCAACGTCCTGACTTTC.

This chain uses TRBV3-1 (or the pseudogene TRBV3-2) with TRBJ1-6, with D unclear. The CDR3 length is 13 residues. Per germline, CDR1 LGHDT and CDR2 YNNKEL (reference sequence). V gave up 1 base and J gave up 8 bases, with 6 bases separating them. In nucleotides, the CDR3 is TGTGCCAGCAGCCAAGCATCAGATTCACCCCTCCACTTT. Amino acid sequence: CASSQASDSPLHF.

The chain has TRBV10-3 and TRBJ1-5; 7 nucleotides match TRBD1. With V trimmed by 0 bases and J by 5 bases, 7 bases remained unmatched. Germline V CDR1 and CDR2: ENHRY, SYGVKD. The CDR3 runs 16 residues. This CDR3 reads CAISESKGAADQPQHF. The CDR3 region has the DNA TGTGCCATCAGTGAGTCGAAGGGGGCCGCGGATCAGCCCCAGCATTTT.

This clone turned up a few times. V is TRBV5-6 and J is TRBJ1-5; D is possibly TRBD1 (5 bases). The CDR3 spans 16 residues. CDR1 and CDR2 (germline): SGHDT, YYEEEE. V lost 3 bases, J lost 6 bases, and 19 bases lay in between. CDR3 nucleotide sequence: TGTGCCAGCAGCTCGTGGGCGGGGGAGCGGAGTCAGCCCCAGCATTTT. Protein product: CASSSWAGERSQPQHF.

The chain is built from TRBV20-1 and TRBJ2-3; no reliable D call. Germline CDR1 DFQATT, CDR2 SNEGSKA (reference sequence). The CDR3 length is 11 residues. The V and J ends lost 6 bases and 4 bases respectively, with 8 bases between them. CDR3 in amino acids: CSAKRPDTQYF. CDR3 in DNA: TGCAGTGCCAAGCGTCCAGATACGCAGTATTTT.

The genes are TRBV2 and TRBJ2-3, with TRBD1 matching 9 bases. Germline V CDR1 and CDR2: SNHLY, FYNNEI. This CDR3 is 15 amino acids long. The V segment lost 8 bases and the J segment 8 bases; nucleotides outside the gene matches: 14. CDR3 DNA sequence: TGTGCCAGCGGAGAAGGGACAGGGCGTGTGAGTACGCAGTATTTT. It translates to CASGEGTGRVSTQYF.

CDR3 protein: CASQQTGSTGELFF. The CDR3 nucleotides read TGCGCCAGCCAGCAGACAGGGAGCACCGGGGAGCTGTTTTTT. This chain connects TRBV5-1 to TRBJ2-2; the match to TRBD1 covers 7 bases. Germline V lookup: CDR1 SGHRS, CDR2 YFSETQ. The CDR3 has 14 amino acids. Trimming removed 7 bases from V and 4 bases from J; junction bases left unmatched: 7.

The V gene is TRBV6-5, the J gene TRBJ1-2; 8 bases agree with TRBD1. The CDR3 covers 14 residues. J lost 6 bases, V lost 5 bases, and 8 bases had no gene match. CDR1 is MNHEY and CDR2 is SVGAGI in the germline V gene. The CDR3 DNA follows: TGTGCCAGCAGTAGACAGGGGACTAATGATGGCTACACCTTC. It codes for CASSRQGTNDGYTF.

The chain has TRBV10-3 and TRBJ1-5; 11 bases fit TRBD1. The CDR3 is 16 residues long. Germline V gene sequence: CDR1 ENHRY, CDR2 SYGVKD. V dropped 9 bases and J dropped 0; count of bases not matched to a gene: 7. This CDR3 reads CAISGQGGNSNQPQHF. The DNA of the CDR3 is TGTGCCATATCGGGACAGGGGGGCAATAGCAATCAGCCCCAGCATTTT.

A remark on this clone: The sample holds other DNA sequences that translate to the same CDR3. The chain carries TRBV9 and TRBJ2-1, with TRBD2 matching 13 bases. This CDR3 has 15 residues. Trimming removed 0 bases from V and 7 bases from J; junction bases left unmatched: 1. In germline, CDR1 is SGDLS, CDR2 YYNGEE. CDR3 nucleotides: TGTGCCAGCAGCGTAGGGACTAGCGGGAGTAATGAGCAGTTCTTC. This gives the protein CASSVGTSGSNEQFF.

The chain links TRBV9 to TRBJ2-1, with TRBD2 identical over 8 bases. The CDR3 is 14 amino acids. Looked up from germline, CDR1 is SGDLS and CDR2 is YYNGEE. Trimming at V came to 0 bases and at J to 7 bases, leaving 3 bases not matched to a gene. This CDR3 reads CASSVAGGWNEQFF. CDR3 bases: TGTGCCAGCAGCGTAGCGGGAGGGTGGAATGAGCAGTTCTTC.

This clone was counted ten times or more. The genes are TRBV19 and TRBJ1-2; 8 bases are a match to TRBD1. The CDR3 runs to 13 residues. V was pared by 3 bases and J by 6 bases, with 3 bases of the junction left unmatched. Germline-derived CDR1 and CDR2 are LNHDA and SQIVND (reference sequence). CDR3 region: CASSIGTGDGYTF. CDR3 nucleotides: TGTGCCAGTAGTATTGGGACAGGAGATGGCTACACCTTC. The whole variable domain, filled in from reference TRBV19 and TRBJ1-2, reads DGGITQSPKYLFRKEGQNVTLSCEQNLNHDAMYWYRQDPGQGLRLIYYSQIVNDFQKGDIAEGYSVSREKKESFPLTVTSAQKNPTAFYLCASSIGTGDGYTFGSGTRLTVV.

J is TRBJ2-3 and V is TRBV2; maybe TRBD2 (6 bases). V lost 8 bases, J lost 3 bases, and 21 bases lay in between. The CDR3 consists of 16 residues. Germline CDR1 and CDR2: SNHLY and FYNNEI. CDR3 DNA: TGTGCCAGCTCCGCGGAAATCCGGGGGAGGACAGATACGCAGTATTTT. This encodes CASSAEIRGRTDTQYF.

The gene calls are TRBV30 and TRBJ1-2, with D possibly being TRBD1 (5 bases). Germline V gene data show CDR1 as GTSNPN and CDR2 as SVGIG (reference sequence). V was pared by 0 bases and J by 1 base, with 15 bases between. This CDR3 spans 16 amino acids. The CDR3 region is CAWSVQGFFVNYGYTF. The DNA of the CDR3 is TGTGCCTGGAGTGTCCAGGGTTTCTTTGTTAACTATGGCTACACCTTC.

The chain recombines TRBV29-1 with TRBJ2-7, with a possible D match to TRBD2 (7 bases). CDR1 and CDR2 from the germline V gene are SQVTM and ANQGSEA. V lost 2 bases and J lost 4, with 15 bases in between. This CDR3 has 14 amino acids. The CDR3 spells CSVEYREGGYEQYV. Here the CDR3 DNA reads TGCAGCGTTGAATACAGGGAGGGGGGTTACGAGCAGTACGTC.

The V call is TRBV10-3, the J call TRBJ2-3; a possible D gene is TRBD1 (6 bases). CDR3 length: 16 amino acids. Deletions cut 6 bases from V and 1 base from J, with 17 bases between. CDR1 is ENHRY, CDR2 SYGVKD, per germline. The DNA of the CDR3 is TGTGCCATCAGCCCTCGGGACACGGGTGGCACAGATACGCAGTATTTT. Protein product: CAISPRDTGGTDTQYF.

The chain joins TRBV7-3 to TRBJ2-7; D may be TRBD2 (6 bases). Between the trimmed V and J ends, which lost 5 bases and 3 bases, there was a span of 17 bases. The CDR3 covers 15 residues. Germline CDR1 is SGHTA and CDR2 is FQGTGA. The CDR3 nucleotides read TGTGCCAGCAGCCCAGGTTCGGGGGTGTTCTACGAGCAGTACTTC. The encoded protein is CASSPGSGVFYEQYF.

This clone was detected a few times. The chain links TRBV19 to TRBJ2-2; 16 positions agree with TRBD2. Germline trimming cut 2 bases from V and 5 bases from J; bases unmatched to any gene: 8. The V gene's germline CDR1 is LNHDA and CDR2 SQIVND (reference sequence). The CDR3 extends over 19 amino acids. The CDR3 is CASSITPGLAGGPTGELFF. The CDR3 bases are TGTGCCAGTAGTATAACACCGGGACTAGCGGGAGGGCCGACCGGGGAGCTGTTTTTT.

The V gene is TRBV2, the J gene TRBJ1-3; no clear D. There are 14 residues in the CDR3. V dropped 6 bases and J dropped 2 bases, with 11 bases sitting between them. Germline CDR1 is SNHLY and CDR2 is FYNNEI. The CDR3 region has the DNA TGTGCCAGCAGCCTACAGCAGACTGGAAACACCATATATTTT. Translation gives CASSLQQTGNTIYF.

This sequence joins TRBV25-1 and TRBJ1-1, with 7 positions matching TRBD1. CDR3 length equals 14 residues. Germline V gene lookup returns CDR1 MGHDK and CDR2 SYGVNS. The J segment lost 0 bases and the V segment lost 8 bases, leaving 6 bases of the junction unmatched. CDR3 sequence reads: CASSRQGVNTEAFF. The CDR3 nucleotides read TGTGCCAGCTCCCGTCAGGGGGTGAACACTGAAGCTTTCTTT.